This entry concerns a single TCR beta chain. What it recognizes is unknown. Repertoires were generated with immunoSEQ multiplex PCR, while TCRdb's copy carries only in-frame clones and drops some. The data contain about 100,000 clones, 83% of them singletons. The data were obtained in a study of radiotherapy plus CTLA-4 blockade in lung cancer. Study results and caveats: Response, reportedly, was best predicted by interferon-beta along with early blood T cell clone dynamics.

Unmatched junction bases numbered 9, after V lost 4 bases and J lost 0 bases. This CDR3 contains 17 residues. Germline V gives CDR1 SGHRS, CDR2 YFSETQ. Source: peripheral blood, taken from a patient treated with radiotherapy plus ipilimumab. The TCR comes from a human donor with non-small cell lung cancer who had stable disease on radiotherapy plus ipilimumab. The V and J genes are TRBV5-1 and TRBJ2-2, with 7 nucleotides matching TRBD2. CDR3: CASSPSPSGANTGELFF. The DNA for the CDR3 is TGCGCCAGCAGCCCCAGCCCTAGCGGCGCGAACACCGGGGAGCTGTTTTTT.